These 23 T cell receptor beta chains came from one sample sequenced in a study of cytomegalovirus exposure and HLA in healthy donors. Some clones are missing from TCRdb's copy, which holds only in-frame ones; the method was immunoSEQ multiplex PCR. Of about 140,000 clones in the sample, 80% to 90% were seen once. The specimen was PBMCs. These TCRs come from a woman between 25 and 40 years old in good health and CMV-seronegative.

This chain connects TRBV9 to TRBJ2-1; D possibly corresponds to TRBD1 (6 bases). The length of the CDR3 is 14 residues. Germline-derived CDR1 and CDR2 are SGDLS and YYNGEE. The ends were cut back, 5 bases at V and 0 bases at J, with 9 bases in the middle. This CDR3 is CASRPGASYNEQFF. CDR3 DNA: TGTGCCAGCAGGCCAGGGGCCTCCTACAATGAGCAGTTCTTC.

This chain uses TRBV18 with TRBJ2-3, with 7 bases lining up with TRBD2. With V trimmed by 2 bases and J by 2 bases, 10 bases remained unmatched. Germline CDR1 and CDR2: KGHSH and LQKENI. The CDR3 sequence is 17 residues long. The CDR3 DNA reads TGTGCCAGCTCACCAAGACTTTCGCGGGGGAACACAGATACGCAGTATTTT. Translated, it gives CASSPRLSRGNTDTQYF.

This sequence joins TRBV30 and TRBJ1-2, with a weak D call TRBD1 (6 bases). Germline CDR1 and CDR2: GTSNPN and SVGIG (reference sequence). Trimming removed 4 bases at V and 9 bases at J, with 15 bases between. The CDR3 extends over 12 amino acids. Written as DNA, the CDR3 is TGTGCCTGGAACATGCCGGGACAAAGCTACACCTTC. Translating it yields CAWNMPGQSYTF. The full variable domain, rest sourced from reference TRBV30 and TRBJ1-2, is SQTIHQWPATLVQPVGSPLSLECTVEGTSNPNLYWYRQAAGRGLQLLFYSVGIGQISSEVPQNLSASRPQDRQFILSSKKLLLSDSGFYLCAWNMPGQSYTFGSGTRLTVV.

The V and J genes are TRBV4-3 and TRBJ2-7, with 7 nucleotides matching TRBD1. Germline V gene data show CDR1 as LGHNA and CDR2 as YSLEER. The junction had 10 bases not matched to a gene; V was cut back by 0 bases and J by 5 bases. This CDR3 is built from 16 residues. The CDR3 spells CASSQDRETGFDEQYF. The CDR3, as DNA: TGCGCCAGCAGCCAAGATCGCGAGACAGGGTTCGACGAGCAGTACTTC.

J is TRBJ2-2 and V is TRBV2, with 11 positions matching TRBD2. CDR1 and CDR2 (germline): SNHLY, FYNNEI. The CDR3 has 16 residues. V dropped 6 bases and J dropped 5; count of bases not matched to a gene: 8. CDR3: CASSLELAGGTGELFF. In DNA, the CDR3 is TGTGCCAGCAGCCTTGAGCTAGCGGGGGGTACCGGGGAGCTGTTTTTT.

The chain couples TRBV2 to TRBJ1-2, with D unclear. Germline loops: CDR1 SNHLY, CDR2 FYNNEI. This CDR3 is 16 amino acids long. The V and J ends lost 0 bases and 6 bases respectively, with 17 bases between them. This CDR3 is CASSEATSRRSNGYTF. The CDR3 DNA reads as TGTGCCAGCAGTGAAGCGACCAGCAGGCGATCAAATGGCTACACCTTC. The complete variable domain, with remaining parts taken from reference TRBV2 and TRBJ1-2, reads EPEVTQTPSHQVTQMGQEVILRCVPISNHLYFYWYRQILGQKVEFLVSFYNNEISEKSEIFDDQFSVERPDGSNFTLKIRSTKLEDSAMYFCASSEATSRRSNGYTFGSGTRLTVV.

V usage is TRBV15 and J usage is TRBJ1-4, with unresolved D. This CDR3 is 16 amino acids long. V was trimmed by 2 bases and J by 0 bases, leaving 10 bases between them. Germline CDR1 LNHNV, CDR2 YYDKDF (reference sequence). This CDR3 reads CATSRTRGATNEKLFF. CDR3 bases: TGTGCCACCAGCAGAACCCGGGGTGCAACTAATGAAAAACTGTTTTTT.

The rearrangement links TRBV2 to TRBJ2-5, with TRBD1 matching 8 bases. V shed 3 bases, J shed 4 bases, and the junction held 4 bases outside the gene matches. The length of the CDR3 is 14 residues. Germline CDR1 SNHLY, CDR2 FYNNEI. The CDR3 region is CASSDWQGAETQYF. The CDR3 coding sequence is TGTGCCAGCAGTGATTGGCAGGGGGCAGAGACCCAGTACTTC.

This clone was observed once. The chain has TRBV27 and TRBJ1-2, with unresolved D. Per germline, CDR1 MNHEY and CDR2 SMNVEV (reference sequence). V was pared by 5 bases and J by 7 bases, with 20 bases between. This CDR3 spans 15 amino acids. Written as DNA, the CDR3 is TGTGCCAGCAGTCCCGTTGGCCCAGGCCGGGGTGGCTACACCTTC. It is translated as CASSPVGPGRGGYTF.

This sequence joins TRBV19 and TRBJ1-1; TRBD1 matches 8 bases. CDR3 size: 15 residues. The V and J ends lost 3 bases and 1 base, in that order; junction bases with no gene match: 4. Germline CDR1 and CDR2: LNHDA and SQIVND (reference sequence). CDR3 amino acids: CASSIAGQGNTEAFF. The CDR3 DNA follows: TGTGCCAGTAGTATCGCCGGACAGGGGAACACTGAAGCTTTCTTT. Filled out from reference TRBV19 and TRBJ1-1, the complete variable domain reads DGGITQSPKYLFRKEGQNVTLSCEQNLNHDAMYWYRQDPGQGLRLIYYSQIVNDFQKGDIAEGYSVSREKKESFPLTVTSAQKNPTAFYLCASSIAGQGNTEAFFGQGTRLTVV.

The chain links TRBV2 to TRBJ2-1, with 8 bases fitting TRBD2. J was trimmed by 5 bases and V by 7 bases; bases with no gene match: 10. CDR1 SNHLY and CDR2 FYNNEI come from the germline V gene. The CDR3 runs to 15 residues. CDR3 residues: CASKAGDSPNNEQFF. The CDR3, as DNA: TGTGCCAGCAAAGCGGGGGATTCCCCAAACAATGAGCAGTTCTTC.

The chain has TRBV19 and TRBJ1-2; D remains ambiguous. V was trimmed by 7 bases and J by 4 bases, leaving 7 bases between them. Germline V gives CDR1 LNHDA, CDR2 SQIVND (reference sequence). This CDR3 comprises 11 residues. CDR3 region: CASTPGYGYTF. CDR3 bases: TGTGCCAGTACACCCGGCTATGGCTACACCTTC.

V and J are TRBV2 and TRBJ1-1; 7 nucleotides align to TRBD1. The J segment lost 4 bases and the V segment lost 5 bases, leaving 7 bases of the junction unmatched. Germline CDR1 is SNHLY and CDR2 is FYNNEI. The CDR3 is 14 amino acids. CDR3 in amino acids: CASSPLTGRTEAFF. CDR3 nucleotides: TGTGCCAGCAGTCCCCTGACAGGGCGCACTGAAGCTTTCTTT.

The CDR3 loop is CASSETGGAYEQYF. Here the CDR3 DNA reads TGTGCCAGCAGTGAGACAGGGGGCGCCTACGAGCAGTACTTC. V gene TRBV6-5 combines with J gene TRBJ2-5; 10 bases fit TRBD1. TRBJ2-7 explains the end of the DNA better; the J call may be wrong. The length of the CDR3 is 14 residues. Germline assignment: CDR1 MNHEY and CDR2 SVGAGI.

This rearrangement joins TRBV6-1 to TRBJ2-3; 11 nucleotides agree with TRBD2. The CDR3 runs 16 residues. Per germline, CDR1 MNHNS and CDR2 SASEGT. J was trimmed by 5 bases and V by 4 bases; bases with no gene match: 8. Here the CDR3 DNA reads TGTGCCAGCAGTGTTTTGCTAGCGGGGGGCCAAGATACGCAGTATTTT. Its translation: CASSVLLAGGQDTQYF.

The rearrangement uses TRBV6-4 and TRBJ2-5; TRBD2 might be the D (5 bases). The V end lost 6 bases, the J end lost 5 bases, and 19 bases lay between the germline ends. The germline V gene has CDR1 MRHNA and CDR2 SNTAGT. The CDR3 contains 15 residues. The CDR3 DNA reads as TGTGCCAGCAGCTCGGGAACGGATGTGAGGGAGACCCAGTACTTC. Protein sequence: CASSSGTDVRETQYF.

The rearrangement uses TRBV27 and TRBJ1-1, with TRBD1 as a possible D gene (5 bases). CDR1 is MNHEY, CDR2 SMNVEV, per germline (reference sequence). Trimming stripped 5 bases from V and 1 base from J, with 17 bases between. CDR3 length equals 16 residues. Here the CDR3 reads CASSQLTVIPNTEAFF. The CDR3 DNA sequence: TGTGCCAGCAGTCAATTGACAGTGATACCGAACACTGAAGCTTTCTTT.

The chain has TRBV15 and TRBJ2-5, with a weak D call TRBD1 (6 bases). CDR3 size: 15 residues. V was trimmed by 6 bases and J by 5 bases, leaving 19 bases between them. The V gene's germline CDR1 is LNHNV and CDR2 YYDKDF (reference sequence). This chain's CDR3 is CATSTDSGVVETQYF. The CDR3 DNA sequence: TGTGCCACCAGTACCGACTCAGGGGTCGTGGAGACCCAGTACTTC. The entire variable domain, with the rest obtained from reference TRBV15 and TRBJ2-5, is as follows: DAMVIQNPRYQVTQFGKPVTLSCSQTLNHNVMYWYQQKSSQAPKLLFHYYDKDFNNEADTPDNFQSRRPNTSFCFLDIRSPGLGDTAMYLCATSTDSGVVETQYFGPGTRLLVL.

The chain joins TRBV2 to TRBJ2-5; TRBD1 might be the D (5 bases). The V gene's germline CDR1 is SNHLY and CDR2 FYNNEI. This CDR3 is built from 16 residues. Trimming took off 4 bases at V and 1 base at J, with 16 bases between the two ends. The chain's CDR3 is CASSVMGRQRQETQYF. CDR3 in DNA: TGTGCCAGCAGTGTAATGGGTCGACAGCGCCAAGAGACCCAGTACTTC. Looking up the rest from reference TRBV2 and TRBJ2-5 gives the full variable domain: EPEVTQTPSHQVTQMGQEVILRCVPISNHLYFYWYRQILGQKVEFLVSFYNNEISEKSEIFDDQFSVERPDGSNFTLKIRSTKLEDSAMYFCASSVMGRQRQETQYFGPGTRLLVL.

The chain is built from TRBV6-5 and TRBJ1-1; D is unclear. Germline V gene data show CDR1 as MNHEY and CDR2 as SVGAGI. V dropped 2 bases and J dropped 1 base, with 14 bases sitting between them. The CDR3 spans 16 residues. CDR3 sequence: CASSYTPRAGNTEAFF. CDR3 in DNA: TGTGCCAGCAGTTACACCCCCCGTGCAGGGAACACTGAAGCTTTCTTT.

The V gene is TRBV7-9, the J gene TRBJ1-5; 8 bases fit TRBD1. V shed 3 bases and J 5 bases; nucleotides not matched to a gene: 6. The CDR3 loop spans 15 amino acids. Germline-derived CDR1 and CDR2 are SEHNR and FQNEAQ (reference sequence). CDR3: CASSLPRRGHQPQHF. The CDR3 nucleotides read TGTGCCAGCAGCTTGCCCCGCAGGGGGCATCAGCCCCAGCATTTT.

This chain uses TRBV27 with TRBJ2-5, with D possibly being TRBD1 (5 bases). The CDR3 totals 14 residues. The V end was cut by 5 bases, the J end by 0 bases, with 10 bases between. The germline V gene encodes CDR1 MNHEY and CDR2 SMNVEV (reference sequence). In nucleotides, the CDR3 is TGTGCCAGCAGTGACAGAGGTTACCAAGAGACCCAGTACTTC. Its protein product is CASSDRGYQETQYF.

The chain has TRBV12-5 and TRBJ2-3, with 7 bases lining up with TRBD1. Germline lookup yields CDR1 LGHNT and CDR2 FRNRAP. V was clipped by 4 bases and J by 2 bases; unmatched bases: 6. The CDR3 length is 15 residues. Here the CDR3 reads CASGSGTVNTDTQYF. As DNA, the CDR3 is TGTGCTAGTGGTTCCGGGACAGTGAACACAGATACGCAGTATTTT.